A selection of T cell receptor beta chains follows, all from one sample in a study of identical twins. TCRdb independently ran MiXCR on the 5' RACE reads; one entry per CDR3 protein. The sample contains about 500,000 distinct CDR3 sequences, roughly 13% of which appear only once. These data are also associated with another study on yellow fever vaccine responses in identical twins.

The specimen was CD4+ T cells sorted from blood. The source is a young woman in good health. Each CDR3 is given with its conserved first and last residue. Fields, in order: V gene, CDR3 protein.

TRBV30	CAWTPGHLTGSGYGYTF
TRBV19	CASRSPGTGANQPQHF
TRBV6-1	CASQTGETGANVLTF
TRBV6-1	CASSEAFLEGGNQPQHF
TRBV7-2	CASSVIGGKLAKNIQYF
TRBV4-1	CASSQGTVSGNTIYF
TRBV20-1	CSARAGTNNSPLHF
TRBV20-1	CSAHPPGSLYEQYF
TRBV28	CASSLLSGRGGYNEQFF
TRBV6-5	CATTSSGSSYNEQFF
TRBV5-1	CASTFRQGANTEAFF
TRBV15	CATSREGTGRAFF